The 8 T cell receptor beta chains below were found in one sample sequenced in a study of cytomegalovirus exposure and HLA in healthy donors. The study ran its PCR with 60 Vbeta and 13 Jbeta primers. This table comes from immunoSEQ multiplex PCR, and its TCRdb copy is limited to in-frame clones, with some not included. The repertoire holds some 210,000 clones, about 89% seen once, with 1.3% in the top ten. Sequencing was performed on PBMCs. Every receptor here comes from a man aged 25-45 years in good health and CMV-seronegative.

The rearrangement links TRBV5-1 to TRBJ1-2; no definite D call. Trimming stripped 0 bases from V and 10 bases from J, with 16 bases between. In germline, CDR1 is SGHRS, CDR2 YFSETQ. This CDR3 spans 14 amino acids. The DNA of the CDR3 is TGCGCCAGCAGCTTGGAACGCCCGAGCAATGTCTACACCTTC. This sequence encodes CASSLERPSNVYTF.

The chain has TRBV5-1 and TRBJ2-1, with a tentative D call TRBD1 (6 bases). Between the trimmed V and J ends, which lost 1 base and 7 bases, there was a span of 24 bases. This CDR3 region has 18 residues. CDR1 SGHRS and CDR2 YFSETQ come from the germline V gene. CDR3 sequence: CASSLRLDSPRSENEQFF. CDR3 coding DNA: TGCGCCAGCAGCTTGAGGTTGGACAGTCCAAGGTCCGAGAATGAGCAGTTCTTC.

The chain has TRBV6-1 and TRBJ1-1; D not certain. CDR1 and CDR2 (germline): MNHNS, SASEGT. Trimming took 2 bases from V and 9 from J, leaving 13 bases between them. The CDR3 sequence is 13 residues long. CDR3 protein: CASSEMGGSQAFF. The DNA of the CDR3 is TGTGCCAGCAGTGAAATGGGAGGCAGCCAAGCTTTCTTT.

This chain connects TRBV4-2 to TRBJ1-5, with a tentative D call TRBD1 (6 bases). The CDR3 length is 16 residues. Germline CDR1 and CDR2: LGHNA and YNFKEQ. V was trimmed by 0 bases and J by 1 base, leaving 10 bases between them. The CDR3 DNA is TGTGCCAGCAGCCAAGATGTCAGGGGAAGCAATCAGCCCCAGCATTTT. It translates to CASSQDVRGSNQPQHF.

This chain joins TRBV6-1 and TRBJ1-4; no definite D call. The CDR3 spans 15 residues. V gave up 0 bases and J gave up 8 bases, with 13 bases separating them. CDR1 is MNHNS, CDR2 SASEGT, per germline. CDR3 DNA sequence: TGTGCCAGCAGTGAAGCGCTGACACTCAGGGAAAAACTGTTTTTT. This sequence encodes CASSEALTLREKLFF.

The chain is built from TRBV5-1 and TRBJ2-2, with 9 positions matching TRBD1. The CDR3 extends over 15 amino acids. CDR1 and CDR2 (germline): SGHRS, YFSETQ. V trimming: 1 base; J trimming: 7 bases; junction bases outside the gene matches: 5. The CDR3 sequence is CASSLTGTGFGELFF. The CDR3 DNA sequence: TGCGCCAGCAGCTTGACCGGGACAGGGTTCGGGGAGCTGTTTTTT.

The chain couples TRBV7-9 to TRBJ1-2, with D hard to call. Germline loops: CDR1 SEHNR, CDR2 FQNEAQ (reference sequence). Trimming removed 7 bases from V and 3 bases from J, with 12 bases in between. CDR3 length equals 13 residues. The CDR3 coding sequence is TGTGCCAGCATCGCCGACACCCACTATGGCTACACCTTC. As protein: CASIADTHYGYTF.

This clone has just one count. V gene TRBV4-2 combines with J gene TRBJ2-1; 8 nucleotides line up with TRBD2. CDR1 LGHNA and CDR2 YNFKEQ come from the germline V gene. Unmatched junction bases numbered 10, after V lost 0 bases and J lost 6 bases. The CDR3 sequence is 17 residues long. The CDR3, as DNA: TGTGCCAGCAGCCAAGAAATCGGGACTAGGGGCCGCAATGAGCAGTTCTTC. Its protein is CASSQEIGTRGRNEQFF.